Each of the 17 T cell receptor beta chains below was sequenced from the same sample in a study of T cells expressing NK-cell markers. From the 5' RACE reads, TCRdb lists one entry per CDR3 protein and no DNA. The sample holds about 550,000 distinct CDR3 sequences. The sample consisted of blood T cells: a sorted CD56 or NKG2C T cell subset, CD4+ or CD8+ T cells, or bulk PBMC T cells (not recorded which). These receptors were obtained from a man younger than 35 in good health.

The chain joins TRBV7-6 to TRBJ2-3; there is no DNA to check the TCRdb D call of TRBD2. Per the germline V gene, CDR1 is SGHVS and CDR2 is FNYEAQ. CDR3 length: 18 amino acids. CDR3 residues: CASSLVVSASGNTDTQYF.

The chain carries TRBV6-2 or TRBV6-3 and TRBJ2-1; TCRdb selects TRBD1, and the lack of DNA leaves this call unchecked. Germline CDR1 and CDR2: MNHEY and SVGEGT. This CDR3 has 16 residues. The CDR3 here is CASSWGRRPSYNEQFF.

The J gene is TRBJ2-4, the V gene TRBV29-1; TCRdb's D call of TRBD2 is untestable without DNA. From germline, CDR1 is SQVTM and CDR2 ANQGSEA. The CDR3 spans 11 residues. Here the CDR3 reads CSVQSGPIQYF.

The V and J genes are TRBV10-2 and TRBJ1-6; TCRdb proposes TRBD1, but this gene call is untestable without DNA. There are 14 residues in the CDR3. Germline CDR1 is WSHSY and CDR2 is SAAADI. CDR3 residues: CASTAREIESPLHF.

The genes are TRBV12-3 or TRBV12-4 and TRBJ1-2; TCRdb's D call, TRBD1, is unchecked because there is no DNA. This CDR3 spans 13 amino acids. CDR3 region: CASSPTGPYGYTF.

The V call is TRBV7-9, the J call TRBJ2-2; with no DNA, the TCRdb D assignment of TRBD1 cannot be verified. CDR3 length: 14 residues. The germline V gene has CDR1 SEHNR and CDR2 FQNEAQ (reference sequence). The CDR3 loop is CASSLKRGTGELFF.

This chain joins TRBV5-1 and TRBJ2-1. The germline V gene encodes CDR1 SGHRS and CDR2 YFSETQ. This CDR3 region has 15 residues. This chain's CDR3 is CASSAQVSMVNEQFF.

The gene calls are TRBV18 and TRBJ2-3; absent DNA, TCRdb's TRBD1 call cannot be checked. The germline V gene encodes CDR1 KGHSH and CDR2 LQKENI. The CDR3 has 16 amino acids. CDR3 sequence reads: CASSPAMKGSTDTQYF. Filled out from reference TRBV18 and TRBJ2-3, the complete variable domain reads NAGVMQNPRHLVRRRGQEARLRCSPMKGHSHVYWYRQLPEEGLKFMVYLQKENIIDESGMPKERFSAEFPKEGPSILRIQQVVRGDSAAYFCASSPAMKGSTDTQYFGPGTRLTVL.

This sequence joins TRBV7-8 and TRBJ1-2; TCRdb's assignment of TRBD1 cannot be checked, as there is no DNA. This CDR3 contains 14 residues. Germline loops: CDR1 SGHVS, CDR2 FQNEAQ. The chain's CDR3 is CASSLPGGNYGYTF. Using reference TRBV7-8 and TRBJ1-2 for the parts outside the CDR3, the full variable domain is GAGVSQSPRYKVAKRGQDVALRCDPISGHVSLFWYQQALGQGPEFLTYFQNEAQLDKSGLPSDRFFAERPEGSVSTLKIQRTQQEDSAVYLCASSLPGGNYGYTFGSGTRLTVV.

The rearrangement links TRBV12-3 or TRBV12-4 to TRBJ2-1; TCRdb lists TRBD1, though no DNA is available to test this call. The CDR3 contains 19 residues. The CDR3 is CASRRGSMDRLSGYNEQFF.

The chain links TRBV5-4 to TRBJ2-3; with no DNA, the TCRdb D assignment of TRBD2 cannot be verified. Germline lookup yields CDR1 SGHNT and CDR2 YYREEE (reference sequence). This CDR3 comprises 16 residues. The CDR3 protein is CASSLIGVGAGDTQYF.

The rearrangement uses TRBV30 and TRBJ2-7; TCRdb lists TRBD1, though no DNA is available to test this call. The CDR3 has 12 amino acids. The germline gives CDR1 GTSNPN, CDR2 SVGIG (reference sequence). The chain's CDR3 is CAWGPGNYEQYF.

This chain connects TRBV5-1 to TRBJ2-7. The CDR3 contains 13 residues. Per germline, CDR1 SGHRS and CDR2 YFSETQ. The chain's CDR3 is CASSQGNPYEQYF.

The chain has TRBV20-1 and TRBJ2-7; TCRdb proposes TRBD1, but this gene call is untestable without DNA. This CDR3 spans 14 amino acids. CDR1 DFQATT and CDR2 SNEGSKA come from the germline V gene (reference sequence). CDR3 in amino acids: CSARDKDRGYEQYF.

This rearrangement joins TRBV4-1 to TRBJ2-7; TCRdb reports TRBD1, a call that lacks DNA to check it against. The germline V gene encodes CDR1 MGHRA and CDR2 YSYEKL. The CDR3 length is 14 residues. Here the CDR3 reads CASSHRDTTYEQYF.

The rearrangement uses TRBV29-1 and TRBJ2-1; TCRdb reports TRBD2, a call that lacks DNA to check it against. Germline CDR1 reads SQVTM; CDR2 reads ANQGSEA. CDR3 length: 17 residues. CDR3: CSVPWTSGRSSYNEQFF.

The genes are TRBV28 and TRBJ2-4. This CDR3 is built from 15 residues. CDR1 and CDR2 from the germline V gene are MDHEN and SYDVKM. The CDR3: CASSSDGIPKNIQYF.